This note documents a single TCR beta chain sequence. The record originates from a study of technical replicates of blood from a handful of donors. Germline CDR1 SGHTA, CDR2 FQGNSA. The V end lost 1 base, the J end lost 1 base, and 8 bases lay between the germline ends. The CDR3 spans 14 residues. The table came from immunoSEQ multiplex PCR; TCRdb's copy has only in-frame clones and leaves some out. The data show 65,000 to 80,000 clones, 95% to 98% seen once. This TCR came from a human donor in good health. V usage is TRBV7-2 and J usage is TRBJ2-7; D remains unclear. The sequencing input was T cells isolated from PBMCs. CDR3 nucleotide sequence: TGTGCCAGCAGCTTAGATGCAGGATCCTACGAGCAGTACTTC. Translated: CASSLDAGSYEQYF. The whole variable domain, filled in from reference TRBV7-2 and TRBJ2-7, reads GAGVSQSPSNKVTEKGKDVELRCDPISGHTALYWYRQSLGQGLEFLIYFQGNSAPDKSGLPSDRFSAERTGGSVSTLTIQRTQQEDSAVYLCASSLDAGSYEQYFGPGTRLTVT.